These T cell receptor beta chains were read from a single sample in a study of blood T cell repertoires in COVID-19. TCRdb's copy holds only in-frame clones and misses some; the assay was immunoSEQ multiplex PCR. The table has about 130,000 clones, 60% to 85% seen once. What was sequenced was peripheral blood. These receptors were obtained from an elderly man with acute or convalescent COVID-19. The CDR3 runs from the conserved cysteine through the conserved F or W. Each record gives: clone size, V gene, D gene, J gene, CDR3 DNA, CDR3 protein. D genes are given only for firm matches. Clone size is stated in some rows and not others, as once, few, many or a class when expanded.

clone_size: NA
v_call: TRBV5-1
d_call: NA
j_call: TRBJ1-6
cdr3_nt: TGCGCCAGCAGCTTGGCGGGTGGAGGGCTTGGATCACCCCTCCACTTT
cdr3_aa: CASSLAGGGLGSPLHF

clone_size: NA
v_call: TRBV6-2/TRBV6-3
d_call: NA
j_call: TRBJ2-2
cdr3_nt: TGTGCCAGCAGTTACCCGAGCGGACTAAACACCGGGGAGCTGTTTTTT
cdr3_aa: CASSYPSGLNTGELFF

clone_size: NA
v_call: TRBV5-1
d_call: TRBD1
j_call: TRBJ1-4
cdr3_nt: TGCGCCAGCAGGCGCACTCCGGGACAGGGTAATGAAAAACTGTTTTTT
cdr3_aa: CASRRTPGQGNEKLFF

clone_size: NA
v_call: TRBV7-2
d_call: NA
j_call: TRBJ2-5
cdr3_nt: TGTGCCAGCAGCTTAGGGGGGCGGCAAGAGACCCAGTACTTC
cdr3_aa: CASSLGGRQETQYF

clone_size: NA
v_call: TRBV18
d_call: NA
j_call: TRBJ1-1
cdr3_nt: TGTGCCAGCTCAGCTACATACTTCAGGGGAATGAACACTGAAGCTTTCTTT
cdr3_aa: CASSATYFRGMNTEAFF

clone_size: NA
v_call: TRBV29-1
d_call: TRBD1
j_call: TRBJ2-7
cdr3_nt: TGCAGCGTTACCGGGACAGGGTTCAACGAGCAGTACTTC
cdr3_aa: CSVTGTGFNEQYF

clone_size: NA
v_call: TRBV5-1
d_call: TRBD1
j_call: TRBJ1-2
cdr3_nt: TGCGCCAGCAGCTCGGACAGGGACTATGGCTACACCTTC
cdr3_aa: CASSSDRDYGYTF

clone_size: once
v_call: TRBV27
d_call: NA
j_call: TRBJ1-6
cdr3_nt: TGTGCCAGCAGTTTATCGGCCAGTATAAGAGGTTCACCCCTCCACTTT
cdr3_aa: CASSLSASIRGSPLHF

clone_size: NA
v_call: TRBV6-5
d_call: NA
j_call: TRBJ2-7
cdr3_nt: TGTGCCAGCAGTTACTCGACGGGTCCGCCGTACTTC
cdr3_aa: CASSYSTGPPYF

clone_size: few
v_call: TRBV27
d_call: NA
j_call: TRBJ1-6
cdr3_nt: TGTGCCAGCAGCCCTTCGGGGGGAGGGAACAATTCACCCCTCCACTTT
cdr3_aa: CASSPSGGGNNSPLHF

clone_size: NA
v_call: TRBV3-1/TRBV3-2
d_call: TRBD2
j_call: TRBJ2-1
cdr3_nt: TGTGCCAGCAGCCGACTAGCGGGAGCCGAGCAGTTCTTC
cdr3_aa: CASSRLAGAEQFF

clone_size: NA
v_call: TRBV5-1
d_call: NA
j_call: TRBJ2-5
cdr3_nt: TGCGCCAGCAGCCCCAGGACCCTCAGCGGAGAGACCCAGTACTTC
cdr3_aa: CASSPRTLSGETQYF

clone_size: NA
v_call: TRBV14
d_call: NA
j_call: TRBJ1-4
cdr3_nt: TGTGCCAGCAGCCAAGATGACAGCTACGGGAGTGCAACTAATGAAAAACTGTTTTTT
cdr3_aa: CASSQDDSYGSATNEKLFF

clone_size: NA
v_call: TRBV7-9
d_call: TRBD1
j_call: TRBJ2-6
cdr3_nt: TGTGCCAGCAGCCTACAGGGGACCCGTCCCTCTGGGGCCAACGTCCTGACTTTC
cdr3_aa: CASSLQGTRPSGANVLTF

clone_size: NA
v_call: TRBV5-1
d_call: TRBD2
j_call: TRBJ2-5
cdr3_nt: TGCGCCAGCAGCTTGATCCCTAGCGGGGGCCCCATCCAAGAGACCCAGTACTTC
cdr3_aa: CASSLIPSGGPIQETQYF

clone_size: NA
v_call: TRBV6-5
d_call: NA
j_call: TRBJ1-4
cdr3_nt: TGTGCCAGCAGTATAAATAGGAGAGCTAATGAAAAACTGTTTTTT
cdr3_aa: CASSINRRANEKLFF

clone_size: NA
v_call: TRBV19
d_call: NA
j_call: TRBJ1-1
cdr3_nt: TGTGCCAGTAGTATCTGGACAGACAACACTGAAGCTTTCTTT
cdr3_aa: CASSIWTDNTEAFF

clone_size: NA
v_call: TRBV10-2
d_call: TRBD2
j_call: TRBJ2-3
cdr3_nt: TGCGCCAGCAAATCGGGGGGGGCAGATACGCAGTATTTT
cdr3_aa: CASKSGGADTQYF

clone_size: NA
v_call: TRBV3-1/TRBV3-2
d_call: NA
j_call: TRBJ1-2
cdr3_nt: TGTGCCAGCAGCCAAGGTAGGGGCTATGGCTACACCTTC
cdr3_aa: CASSQGRGYGYTF

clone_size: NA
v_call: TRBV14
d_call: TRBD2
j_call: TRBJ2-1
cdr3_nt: TGTGCCAGCAGCCGGTGGGGAGGGGCGGGGGAAAATGAGCAGTTCTTC
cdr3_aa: CASSRWGGAGENEQFF

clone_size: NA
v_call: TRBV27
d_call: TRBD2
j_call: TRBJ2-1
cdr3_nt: TGTGCCAGCAGTTTACTTAGCGGGGGGCTCGGGAATGAGCAGTTCTTC
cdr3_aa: CASSLLSGGLGNEQFF

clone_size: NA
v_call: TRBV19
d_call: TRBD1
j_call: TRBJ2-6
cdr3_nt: TGTGCCAGTAGCCCTCAGGGGGCTGGGGCCAACGTCCTGACTTTC
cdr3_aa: CASSPQGAGANVLTF

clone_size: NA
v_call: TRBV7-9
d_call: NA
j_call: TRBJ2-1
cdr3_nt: TGTGCCAGCAGCTTAGCCTTAGGGGGAAACAATGAGCAGTTCTTC
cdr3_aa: CASSLALGGNNEQFF

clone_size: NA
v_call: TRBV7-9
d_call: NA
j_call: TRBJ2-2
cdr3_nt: TGTGCCAGCAGCTTAGGGGGGGTCTTCACCGGGGAGCTGTTTTTT
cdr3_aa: CASSLGGVFTGELFF

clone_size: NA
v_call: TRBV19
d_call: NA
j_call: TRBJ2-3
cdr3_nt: TGTGCCAGTAGTATAGGGGGGCCCACAGATACGCAGTATTTT
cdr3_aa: CASSIGGPTDTQYF

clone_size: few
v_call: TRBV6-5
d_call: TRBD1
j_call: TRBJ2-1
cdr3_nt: TGTGCCAGCAGCACGGACAGGGGGCACTACAATGAGCAGTTCTTC
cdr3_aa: CASSTDRGHYNEQFF

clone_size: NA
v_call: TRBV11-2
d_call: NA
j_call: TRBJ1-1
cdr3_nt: TGTGCCAGCAGCCACGGACAGATGAACACTGAAGCTTTCTTT
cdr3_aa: CASSHGQMNTEAFF

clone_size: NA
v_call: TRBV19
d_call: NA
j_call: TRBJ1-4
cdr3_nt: TGTGCCAGTAGCTTGACAGCAACTAATGAAAAACTGTTTTTT
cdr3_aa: CASSLTATNEKLFF

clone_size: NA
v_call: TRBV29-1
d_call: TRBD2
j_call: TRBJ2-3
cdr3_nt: TGCAGCGTGCTAGCGGGGGGCACAGATACGCAGTATTTT
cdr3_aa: CSVLAGGTDTQYF

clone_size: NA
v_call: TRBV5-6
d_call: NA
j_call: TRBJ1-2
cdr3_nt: TGTGCCAGCAGCTTGCGGCAGGACTCCTATGGCTACACCTTC
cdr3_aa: CASSLRQDSYGYTF

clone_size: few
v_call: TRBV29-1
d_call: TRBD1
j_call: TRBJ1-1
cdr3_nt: TGCAGCGTTGAATCCCTAGACAGGGGCTACACTGAAGCTTTCTTT
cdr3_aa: CSVESLDRGYTEAFF

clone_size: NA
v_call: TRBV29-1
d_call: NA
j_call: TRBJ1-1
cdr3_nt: TGCAGCGTTAGAACCGGGACATTTAACACTGAAGCTTTCTTT
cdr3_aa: CSVRTGTFNTEAFF